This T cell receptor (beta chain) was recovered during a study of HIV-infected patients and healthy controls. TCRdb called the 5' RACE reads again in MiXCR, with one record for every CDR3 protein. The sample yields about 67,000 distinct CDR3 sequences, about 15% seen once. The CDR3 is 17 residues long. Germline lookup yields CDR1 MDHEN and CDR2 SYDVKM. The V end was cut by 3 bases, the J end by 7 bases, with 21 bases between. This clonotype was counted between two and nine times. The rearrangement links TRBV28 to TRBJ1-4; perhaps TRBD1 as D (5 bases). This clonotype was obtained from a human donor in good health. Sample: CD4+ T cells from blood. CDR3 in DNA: TGTGCCAGCAGTTTCCGGTCAAGAGGGGCGCCCCGTGAAAAACTGTTTTTT. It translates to CASSFRSRGAPREKLFF. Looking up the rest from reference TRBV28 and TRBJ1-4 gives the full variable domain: DVKVTQSSRYLVKRTGEKVFLECVQDMDHENMFWYRQDPGLGLRLIYFSYDVKMKEKGDIPEGYSVSREKKERFSLILESASTNQTSMYLCASSFRSRGAPREKLFFGSGTQLSVL.